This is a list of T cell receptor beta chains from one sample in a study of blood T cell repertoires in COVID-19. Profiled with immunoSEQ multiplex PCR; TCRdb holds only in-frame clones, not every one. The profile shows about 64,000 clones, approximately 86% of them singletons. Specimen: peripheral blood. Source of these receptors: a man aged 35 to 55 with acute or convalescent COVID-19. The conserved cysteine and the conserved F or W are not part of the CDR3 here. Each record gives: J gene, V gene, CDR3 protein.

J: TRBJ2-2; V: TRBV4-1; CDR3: ASSGTGFTGELF
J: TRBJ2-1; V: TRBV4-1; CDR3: ASSQATVVSYNEQF
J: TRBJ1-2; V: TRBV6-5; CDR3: ASSSTGDYGYT
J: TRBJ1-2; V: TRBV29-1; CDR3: SVHTGFGYT
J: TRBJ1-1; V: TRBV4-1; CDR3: ASTGQGNTEAF
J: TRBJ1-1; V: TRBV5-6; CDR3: ASSLVQAYTEAF
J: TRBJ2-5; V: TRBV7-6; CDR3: ASSLGAPSTPGTQY
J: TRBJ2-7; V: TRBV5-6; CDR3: ASSLAQMTYEQY
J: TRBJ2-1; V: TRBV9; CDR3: ASSLQSGGAYNEQF
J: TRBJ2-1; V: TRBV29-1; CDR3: SVAGLLYNEQF
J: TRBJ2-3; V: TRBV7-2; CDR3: ASSSGQGGPAGTDTQY
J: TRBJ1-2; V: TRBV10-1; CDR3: ASSKQGVGFGYT
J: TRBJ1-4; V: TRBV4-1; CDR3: ASTSGPTNEKLF
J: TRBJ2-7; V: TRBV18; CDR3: ASSPDGGAEQY
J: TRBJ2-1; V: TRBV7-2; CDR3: ASSFSSGGNNEQF
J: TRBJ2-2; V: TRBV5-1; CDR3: ASSSPGGSGELF
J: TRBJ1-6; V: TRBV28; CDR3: ASSFNTAGQNSPLH
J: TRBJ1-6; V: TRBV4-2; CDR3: ASSHPERDNSPLH
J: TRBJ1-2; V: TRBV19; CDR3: ASTRGGHYGYT
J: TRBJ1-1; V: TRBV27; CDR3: ASSLRGGREYTEAF
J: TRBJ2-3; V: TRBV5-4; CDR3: ASSLILAGGSADTQY